This entry concerns a single TCR beta chain. Its specificity is not known. The entry originates in a study of post-analysis software for immune sequencing data. About the research overall: In terms of disease course, relapsing-remitting, secondary progressive and progressive-relapsing multiple sclerosis were included.

Unique molecular identifiers were present in the TCR beta cDNA libraries. TCRdb processed the PCR reads anew with MiXCR; each CDR3 protein has one entry. The sample lists a few hundred thousand distinct CDR3 sequences, 45% seen once, with 12% in the top ten. Study-wide findings and caveats: Controls showed significantly higher normalized Chao1 diversity than did multiple sclerosis patients.

The sequenced sample was blood. The TCR comes from a girl between 5 and 17 years old with multiple sclerosis.

The CDR3 DNA reads as TGTGCCAGCAGTGTTGGACAGTCCCTCTACGAGCAGTACTTC. Its protein product is CASSVGQSLYEQYF. J is TRBJ2-7 and V is TRBV2, with a possible D match to TRBD1 (6 bases). Trimming removed 4 bases at V and 3 bases at J, with 13 bases between. Germline values: CDR1 SNHLY, CDR2 FYNNEI. CDR3 length: 14 residues. Together with reference TRBV2 and TRBJ2-7, the CDR3 gives the full variable domain: EPEVTQTPSHQVTQMGQEVILRCVPISNHLYFYWYRQILGQKVEFLVSFYNNEISEKSEIFDDQFSVERPDGSNFTLKIRSTKLEDSAMYFCASSVGQSLYEQYFGPGTRLTVT.